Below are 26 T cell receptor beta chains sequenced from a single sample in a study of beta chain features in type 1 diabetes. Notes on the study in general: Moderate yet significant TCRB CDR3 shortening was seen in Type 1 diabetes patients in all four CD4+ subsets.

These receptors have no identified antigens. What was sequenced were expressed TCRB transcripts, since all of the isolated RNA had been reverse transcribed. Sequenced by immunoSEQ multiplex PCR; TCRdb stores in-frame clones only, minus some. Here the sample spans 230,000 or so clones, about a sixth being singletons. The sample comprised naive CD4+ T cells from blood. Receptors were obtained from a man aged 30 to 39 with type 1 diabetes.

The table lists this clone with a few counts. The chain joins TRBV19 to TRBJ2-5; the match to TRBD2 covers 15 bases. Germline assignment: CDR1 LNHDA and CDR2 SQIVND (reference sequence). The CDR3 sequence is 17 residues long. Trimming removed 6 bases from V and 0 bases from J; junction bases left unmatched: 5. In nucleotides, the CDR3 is TGTGCCAGTAGGCTGGGACTAGCGGGAGGCCACCAAGAGACCCAGTACTTC. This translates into CASRLGLAGGHQETQYF.

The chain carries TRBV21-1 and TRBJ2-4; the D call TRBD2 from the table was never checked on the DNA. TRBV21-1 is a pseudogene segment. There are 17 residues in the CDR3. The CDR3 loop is CASSDCGRFGSKNIQYF. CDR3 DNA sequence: TGTGCCAGCAGCGACTGCGGGAGGTTCGGGTCCAAAAACATTCAGTACTTC.

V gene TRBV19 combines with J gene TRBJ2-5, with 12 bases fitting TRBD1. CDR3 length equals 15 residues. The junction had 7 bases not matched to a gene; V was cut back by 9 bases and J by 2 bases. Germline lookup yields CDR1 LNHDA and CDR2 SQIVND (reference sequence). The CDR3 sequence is CASGPGQGAQETQYF. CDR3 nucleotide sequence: TGTGCCAGCGGACCGGGACAGGGGGCTCAAGAGACCCAGTACTTC.

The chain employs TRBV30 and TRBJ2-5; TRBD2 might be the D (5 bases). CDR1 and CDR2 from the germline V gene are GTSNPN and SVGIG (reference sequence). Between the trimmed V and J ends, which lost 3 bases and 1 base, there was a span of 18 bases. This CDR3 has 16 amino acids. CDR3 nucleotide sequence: TGTGCCTGGAGGATCCTATGGGCGGGCCTCCAAGAGACCCAGTACTTC. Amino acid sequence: CAWRILWAGLQETQYF. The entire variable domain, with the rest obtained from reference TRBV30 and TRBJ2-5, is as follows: SQTIHQWPATLVQPVGSPLSLECTVEGTSNPNLYWYRQAAGRGLQLLFYSVGIGQISSEVPQNLSASRPQDRQFILSSKKLLLSDSGFYLCAWRILWAGLQETQYFGPGTRLLVL.

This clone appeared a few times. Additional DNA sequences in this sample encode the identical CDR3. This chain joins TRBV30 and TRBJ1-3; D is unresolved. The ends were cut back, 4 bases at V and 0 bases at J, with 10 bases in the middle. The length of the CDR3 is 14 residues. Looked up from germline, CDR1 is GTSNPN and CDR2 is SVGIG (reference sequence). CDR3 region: CAWTQAASGNTIYF. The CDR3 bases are TGTGCCTGGACCCAAGCTGCCTCTGGAAACACCATATATTTT.

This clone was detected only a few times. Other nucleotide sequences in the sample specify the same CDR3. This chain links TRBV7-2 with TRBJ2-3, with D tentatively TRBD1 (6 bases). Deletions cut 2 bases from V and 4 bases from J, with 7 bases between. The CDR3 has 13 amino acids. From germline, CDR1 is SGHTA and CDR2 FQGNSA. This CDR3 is CASSLPGADTQYF. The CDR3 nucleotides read TGTGCCAGCAGCTTACCAGGGGCAGATACGCAGTATTTT. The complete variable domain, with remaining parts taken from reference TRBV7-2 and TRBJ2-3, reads GAGVSQSPSNKVTEKGKDVELRCDPISGHTALYWYRQSLGQGLEFLIYFQGNSAPDKSGLPSDRFSAERTGGSVSTLTIQRTQQEDSAVYLCASSLPGADTQYFGPGTRLTVL.

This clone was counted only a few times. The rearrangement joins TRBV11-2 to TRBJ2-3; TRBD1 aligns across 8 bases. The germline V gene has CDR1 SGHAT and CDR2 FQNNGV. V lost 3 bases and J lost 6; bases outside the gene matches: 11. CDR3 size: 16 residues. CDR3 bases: TGTGCCAGCAGCTTCAACCCCGGGACAGGAGGGGATACGCAGTATTTT. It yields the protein CASSFNPGTGGDTQYF.

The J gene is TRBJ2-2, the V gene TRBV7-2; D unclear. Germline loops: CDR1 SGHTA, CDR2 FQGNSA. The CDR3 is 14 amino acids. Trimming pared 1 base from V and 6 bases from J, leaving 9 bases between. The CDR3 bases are TGTGCCAGCAGCTTAGACCGGTGGCCCGGGGAGCTGTTTTTT. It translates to CASSLDRWPGELFF.

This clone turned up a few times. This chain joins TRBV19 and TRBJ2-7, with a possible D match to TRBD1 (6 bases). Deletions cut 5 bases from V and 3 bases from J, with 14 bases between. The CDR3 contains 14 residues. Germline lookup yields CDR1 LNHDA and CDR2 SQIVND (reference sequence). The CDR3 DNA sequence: TGTGCCAGTAGTGGAGGATGGACAGACTACGAGCAGTACTTC. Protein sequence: CASSGGWTDYEQYF.

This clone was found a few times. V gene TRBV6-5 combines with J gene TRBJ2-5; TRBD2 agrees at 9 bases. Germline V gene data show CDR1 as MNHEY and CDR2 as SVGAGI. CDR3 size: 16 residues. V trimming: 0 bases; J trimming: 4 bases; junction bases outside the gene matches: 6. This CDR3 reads CASSYSKLAGTETQYF. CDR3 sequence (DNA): TGTGCCAGCAGTTACTCGAAGCTAGCGGGAACAGAGACCCAGTACTTC.

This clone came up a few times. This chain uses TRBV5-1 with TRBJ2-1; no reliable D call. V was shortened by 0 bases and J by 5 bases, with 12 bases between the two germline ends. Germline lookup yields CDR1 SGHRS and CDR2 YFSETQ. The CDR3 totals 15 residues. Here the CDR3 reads CASSLALAENNEQFF. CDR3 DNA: TGCGCCAGCAGCTTGGCGCTGGCAGAGAACAATGAGCAGTTCTTC.

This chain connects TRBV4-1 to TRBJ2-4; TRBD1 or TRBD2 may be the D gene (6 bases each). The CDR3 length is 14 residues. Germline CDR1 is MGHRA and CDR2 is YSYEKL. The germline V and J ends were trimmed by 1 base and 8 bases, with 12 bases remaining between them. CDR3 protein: CASSQGTGADIQYF. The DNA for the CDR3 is TGCGCCAGCAGCCAAGGAACGGGGGCAGACATTCAGTACTTC.

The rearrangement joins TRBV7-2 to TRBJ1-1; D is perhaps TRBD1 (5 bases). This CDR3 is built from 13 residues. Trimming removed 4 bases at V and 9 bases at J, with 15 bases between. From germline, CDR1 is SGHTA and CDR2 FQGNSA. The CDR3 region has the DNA TGTGCCAGCAGCTCCCCCCGGGACCGAAAAGCTTTCTTT. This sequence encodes CASSSPRDRKAFF.

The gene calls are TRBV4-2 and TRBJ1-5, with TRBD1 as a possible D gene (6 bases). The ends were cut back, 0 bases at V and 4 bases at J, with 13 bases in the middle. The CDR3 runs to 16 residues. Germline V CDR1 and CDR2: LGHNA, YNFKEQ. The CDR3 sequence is CASSQDRGQGNQPQHF. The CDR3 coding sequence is TGTGCCAGCAGCCAAGATCGGGGCCAGGGGAATCAGCCCCAGCATTTT.

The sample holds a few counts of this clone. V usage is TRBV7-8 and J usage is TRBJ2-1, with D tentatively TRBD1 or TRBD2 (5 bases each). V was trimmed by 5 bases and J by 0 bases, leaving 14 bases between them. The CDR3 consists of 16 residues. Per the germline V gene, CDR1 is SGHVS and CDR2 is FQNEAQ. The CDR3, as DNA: TGTGCCAGCAGCCCGAGGGGCCGTAGCTCCTACAATGAGCAGTTCTTC. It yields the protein CASSPRGRSSYNEQFF.

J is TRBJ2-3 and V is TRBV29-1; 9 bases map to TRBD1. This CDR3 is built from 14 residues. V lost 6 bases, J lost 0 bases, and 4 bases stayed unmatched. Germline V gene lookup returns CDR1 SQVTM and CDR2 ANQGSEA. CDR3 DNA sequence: TGCAGCGTAGCCGGGACAGGGAGCACAGATACGCAGTATTTT. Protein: CSVAGTGSTDTQYF.

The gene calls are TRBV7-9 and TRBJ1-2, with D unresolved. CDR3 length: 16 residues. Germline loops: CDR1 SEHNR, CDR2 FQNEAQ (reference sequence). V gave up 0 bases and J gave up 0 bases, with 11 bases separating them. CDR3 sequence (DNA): TGTGCCAGCAGCTTAGCGACGCCAAGCACTAACTATGGCTACACCTTC. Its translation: CASSLATPSTNYGYTF.

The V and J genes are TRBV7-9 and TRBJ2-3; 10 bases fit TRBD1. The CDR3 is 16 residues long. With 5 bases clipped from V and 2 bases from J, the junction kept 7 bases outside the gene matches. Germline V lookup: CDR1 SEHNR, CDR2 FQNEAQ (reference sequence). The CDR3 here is CASSTKGTGVTDTQYF. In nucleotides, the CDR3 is TGTGCCAGCAGCACAAAAGGGACAGGGGTCACAGATACGCAGTATTTT.

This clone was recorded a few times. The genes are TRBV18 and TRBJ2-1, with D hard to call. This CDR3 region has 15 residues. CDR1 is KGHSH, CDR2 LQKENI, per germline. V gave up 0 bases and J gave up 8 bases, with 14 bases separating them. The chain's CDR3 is CASSPPSGRGDEQFF. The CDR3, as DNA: TGTGCCAGCTCACCACCTTCCGGCAGAGGCGATGAGCAGTTCTTC.

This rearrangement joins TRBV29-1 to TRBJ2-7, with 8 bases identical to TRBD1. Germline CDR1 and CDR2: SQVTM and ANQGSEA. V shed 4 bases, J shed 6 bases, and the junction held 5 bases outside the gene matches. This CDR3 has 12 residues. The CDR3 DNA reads TGCAGCGTTGTACAGGGGGGACGCGAGCAGTACTTC. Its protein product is CSVVQGGREQYF.

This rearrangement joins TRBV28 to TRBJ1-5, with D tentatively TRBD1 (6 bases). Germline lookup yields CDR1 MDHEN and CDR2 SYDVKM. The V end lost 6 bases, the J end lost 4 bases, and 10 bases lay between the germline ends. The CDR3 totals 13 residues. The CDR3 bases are TGTGCCAGCAGCATGGACAGTAATCAGCCCCAGCATTTT. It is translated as CASSMDSNQPQHF.

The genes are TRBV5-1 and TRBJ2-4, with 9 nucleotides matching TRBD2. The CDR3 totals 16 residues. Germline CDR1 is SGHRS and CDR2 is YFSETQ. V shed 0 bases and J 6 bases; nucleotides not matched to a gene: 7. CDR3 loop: CASSLAQKAGGNIQYF. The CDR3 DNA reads TGCGCCAGCAGCTTGGCCCAAAAAGCGGGAGGAAACATTCAGTACTTC.

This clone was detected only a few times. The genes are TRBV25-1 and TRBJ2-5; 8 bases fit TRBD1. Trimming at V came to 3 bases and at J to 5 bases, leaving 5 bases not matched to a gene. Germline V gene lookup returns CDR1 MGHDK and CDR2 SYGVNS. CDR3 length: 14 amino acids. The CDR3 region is CASSDQGARETQYF. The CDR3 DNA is TGTGCCAGCAGTGATCAGGGGGCTCGGGAGACCCAGTACTTC. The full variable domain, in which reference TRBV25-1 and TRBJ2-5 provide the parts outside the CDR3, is EADIYQTPRYLVIGTGKKITLECSQTMGHDKMYWYQQDPGMELHLIHYSYGVNSTEKGDLSSESTVSRIRTEHFPLTLESARPSHTSQYLCASSDQGARETQYFGPGTRLLVL.

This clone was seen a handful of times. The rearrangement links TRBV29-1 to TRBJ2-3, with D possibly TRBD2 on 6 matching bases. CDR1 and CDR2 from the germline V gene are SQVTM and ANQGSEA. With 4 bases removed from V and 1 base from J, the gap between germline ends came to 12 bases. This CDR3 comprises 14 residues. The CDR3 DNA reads TGCAGCGTTGCCCGGGGAGGCCGCACAGATACGCAGTATTTT. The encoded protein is CSVARGGRTDTQYF.

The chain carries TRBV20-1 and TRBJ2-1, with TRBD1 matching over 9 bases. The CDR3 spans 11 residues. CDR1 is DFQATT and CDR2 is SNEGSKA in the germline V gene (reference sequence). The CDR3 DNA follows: TGCAGCGGACAGGGGTCTGATGAGCAGTTCTTC. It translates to CSGQGSDEQFF.

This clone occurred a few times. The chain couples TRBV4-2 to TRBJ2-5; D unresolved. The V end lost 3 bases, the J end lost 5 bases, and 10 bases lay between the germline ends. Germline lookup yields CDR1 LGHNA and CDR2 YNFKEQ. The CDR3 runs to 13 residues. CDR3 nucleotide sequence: TGTGCCAGCAGCCAGATAGTGAGGGAGACCCAGTACTTC. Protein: CASSQIVRETQYF.